The 10 T cell receptor beta chains below were found in one sample sequenced in a study of CD8 T cells in ankylosing spondylitis. Study outcomes and limitations: Within ankylosing spondylitis blood, a TCR beta motif made up of eight or nine highly homologous variants appeared to be characteristic.

No antigen has been assigned to these receptors. MiXCR was run by TCRdb on the 5' RACE reads, yielding one entry per CDR3 protein. The sample lists about 400,000 distinct CDR3 sequences; about a fifth were seen once. The sample taken for sequencing was blood, either unsorted or a sorted T cell fraction (not recorded which). Receptor source: a male donor with ankylosing spondylitis.

This clonotype was seen a few times. The chain has TRBV9 and TRBJ2-1; TRBD2 aligns across 7 bases. V gave up 0 bases and J gave up 2 bases; unmatched junction bases: 5. This CDR3 spans 16 amino acids. Germline V gene data show CDR1 as SGDLS and CDR2 as YYNGEE. The CDR3 is CASSVGSGEPYNEQFF. DNA for the CDR3: TGTGCCAGCAGCGTAGGGAGCGGGGAGCCCTACAATGAGCAGTTCTTC. Full variable domain (remainder filled in from reference TRBV9 and TRBJ2-1): DSGVTQTPKHLITATGQRVTLRCSPRSGDLSVYWYQQSLDQGLQFLIQYYNGEERAKGNILERFSAQQFPDLHSELNLSSLELGDSALYFCASSVGSGEPYNEQFFGPGTRLTVL.

The chain has TRBV6-5 and TRBJ2-1; TRBD2 agrees at 14 bases. The germline CDR1 and CDR2 sequences are MNHEY and SVGAGI. The CDR3 covers 17 residues. The ends lost 4 bases at V and 9 bases at J; junction bases unmatched: 11. CDR3 nucleotides: TGTGCCAGCAGTTCCGATTCCGGGACTAGCGGGAGCATTGAGCAGTTCTTC. Translation gives CASSSDSGTSGSIEQFF.

This clonotype was counted between two and nine times. The rearrangement uses TRBV29-1 and TRBJ2-3; D could derive from TRBD1 or TRBD2 (5 bases each). CDR3 length: 14 amino acids. V was clipped by 3 bases and J by 2 bases, with 12 bases between them. Germline V gene lookup returns CDR1 SQVTM and CDR2 ANQGSEA. Written as DNA, the CDR3 is TGCAGCGTTGATACATCGGGGCCCACAGATACGCAGTATTTT. Amino acid sequence: CSVDTSGPTDTQYF.

This clonotype was detected a few times. The CDR3, as DNA: TGTGCCAGCAGCCCAACCGGACTAGCGGTATACGAGCAGTACTTC. Translated: CASSPTGLAVYEQYF. This sequence joins TRBV7-3 and TRBJ2-7; 10 nucleotides line up with TRBD2. Per the germline V gene, CDR1 is SGHTA and CDR2 is FQGTGA. This CDR3 contains 15 residues. Trimming removed 5 bases from V and 4 bases from J; junction bases left unmatched: 8.

This clonotype was recorded a few times. The genes are TRBV6-1 and TRBJ1-5, with a tentative D call TRBD1 (6 bases). Trimming cost V 8 bases and J 5 bases, with 13 bases left between them. Germline V gene lookup returns CDR1 MNHNS and CDR2 SASEGT. The CDR3 runs 13 residues. In nucleotides, the CDR3 is TGTGCCAGCGGTACAGGGTACGATCAGCCCCAGCATTTT. It yields the protein CASGTGYDQPQHF.

This clonotype has just a few counts. The CDR3: CASSQTLSGDEQFF. Written as DNA, the CDR3 is TGTGCCAGCAGCCAAACTCTTAGCGGAGACGAGCAGTTCTTC. The J gene is TRBJ2-1, the V gene TRBV4-2; D might be TRBD2 (6 bases). The CDR3 extends over 14 amino acids. The germline V gene has CDR1 LGHNA and CDR2 YNFKEQ. V was pared by 2 bases and J by 10 bases, with 15 bases between.

The chain joins TRBV11-2 to TRBJ2-1; TRBD2 matches at 14 bases. The CDR3 covers 19 residues. V dropped 1 base and J dropped 8; count of bases not matched to a gene: 13. Germline V gene data show CDR1 as SGHAT and CDR2 as FQNNGV. In nucleotides, the CDR3 is TGTGCCAGCAGCTTAGTCCCGACTAGCGGGAGGGCCAGTTGGTATGAGCAGTTCTTC. Its translation: CASSLVPTSGRASWYEQFF.

The chain couples TRBV5-6 to TRBJ1-4, with D perhaps matching TRBD1 (5 bases). CDR1 SGHDT and CDR2 YYEEEE come from the germline V gene. With 3 bases removed from V and 8 bases from J, the gap between germline ends came to 20 bases. The CDR3 has 16 amino acids. The CDR3 region has the DNA TGTGCCAGCAGCTCGGGGCCTGATCCAGCTCGGGAAAAACTGTTTTTT. Its translation is CASSSGPDPAREKLFF.

The gene calls are TRBV28 and TRBJ1-2; TRBD1 matches 8 bases. Germline-derived CDR1 and CDR2 are MDHEN and SYDVKM. This CDR3 contains 13 residues. V shed 6 bases and J 5 bases; nucleotides not matched to a gene: 5. The CDR3, as DNA: TGTGCCAGCAGCAAGGACAGGGAATATGGCTACACCTTC. Translating it yields CASSKDREYGYTF.

The chain recombines TRBV5-1 with TRBJ2-7; D remains unclear. Germline CDR1 and CDR2: SGHRS and YFSETQ. This CDR3 spans 14 amino acids. The V and J ends lost 3 bases and 6 bases respectively, with 16 bases between them. In DNA form, the CDR3 reads TGCGCCAGCAGCTCGGGCCCCCCCGAACCCGAGCAGTACTTC. Translated: CASSSGPPEPEQYF.